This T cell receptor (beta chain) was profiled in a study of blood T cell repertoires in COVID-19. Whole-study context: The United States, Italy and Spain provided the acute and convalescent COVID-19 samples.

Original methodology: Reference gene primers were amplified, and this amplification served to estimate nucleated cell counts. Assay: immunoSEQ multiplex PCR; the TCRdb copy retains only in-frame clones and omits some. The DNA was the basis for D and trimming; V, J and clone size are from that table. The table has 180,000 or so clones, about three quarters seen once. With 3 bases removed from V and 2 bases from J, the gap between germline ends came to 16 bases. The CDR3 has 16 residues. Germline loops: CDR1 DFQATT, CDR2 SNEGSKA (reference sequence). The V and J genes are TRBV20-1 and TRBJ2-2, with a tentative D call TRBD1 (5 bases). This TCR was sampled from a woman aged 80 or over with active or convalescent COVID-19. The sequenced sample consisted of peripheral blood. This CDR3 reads CSASPVRRGNTGELFF. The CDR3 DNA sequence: TGCAGTGCTAGTCCAGTTCGTAGGGGAAACACCGGGGAGCTGTTTTTT.